The sequence of this T cell receptor beta chain was determined in a study of cytomegalovirus exposure and HLA in healthy donors. Broader study findings: It was reported that the classifier diagnosed cytomegalovirus status with high specificity and sensitivity in both the original and validation cohorts.

As regards this clone: What it binds is unknown.

Among the roughly 120 subjects of the validation cohort, separate from the approximately 700-subject first cohort, were the donors. The assay was immunoSEQ multiplex PCR, and TCRdb's table has in-frame clones only and misses some. The sample yields more than 90,000 clones, around nine tenths seen once. The sample taken for sequencing was PBMCs. The TCR originated in a man aged 18 to 29 in good health and CMV-seropositive.

CDR3 sequence reads: CASSKAQGDYEQYF. The CDR3 region has the DNA TGTGCCAGCAGCAAAGCGCAGGGGGACTACGAGCAGTACTTC. V is TRBV21-1 and J is TRBJ2-7; the table's D gene call, TRBD1, was not cross checked with the DNA. TRBV21-1 has pseudogene status. The CDR3 is made up of 14 amino acids.